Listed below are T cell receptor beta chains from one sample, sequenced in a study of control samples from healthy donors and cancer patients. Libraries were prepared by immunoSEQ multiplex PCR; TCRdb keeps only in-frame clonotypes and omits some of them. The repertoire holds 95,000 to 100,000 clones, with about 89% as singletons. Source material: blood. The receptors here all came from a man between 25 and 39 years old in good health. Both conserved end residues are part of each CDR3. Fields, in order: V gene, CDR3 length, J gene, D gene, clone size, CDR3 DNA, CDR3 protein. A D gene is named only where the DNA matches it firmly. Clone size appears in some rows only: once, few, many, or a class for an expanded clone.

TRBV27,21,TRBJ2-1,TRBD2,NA,TGTGCCAGCAGCCCAAGGGGGGGAATTTATAGCGGGAGGGGTTTTTACAATGAGCAGTTCTTC,CASSPRGGIYSGRGFYNEQFF
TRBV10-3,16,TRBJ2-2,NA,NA,TGTGCCATCAGTGGCACCCGGGGCGGTACTTACGGGGAGCTGTTTTTT,CAISGTRGGTYGELFF
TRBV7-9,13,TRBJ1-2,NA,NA,TGTGCCAGCAGCTTTTCGGGAGACGGTGGCTACACCTTC,CASSFSGDGGYTF
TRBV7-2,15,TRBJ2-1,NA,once,TGTGCCAGCCTTGCTAACAGCCCCTTTAGCTATGAGCAGTTCTTC,CASLANSPFSYEQFF
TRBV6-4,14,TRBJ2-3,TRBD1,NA,TGTGCCAGCAGAGGGACAGGAAGCACAGATACGCAGTATTTT,CASRGTGSTDTQYF
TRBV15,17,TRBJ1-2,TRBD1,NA,TGTGCCACCAGCAGAGATTTTTCGGGACAGGGTAACTATGGCTACACCTTC,CATSRDFSGQGNYGYTF
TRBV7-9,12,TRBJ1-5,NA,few,TGTGCCAGCAGCCTTGATTATCAGCCCCAGCATTTT,CASSLDYQPQHF
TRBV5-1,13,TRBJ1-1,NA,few,TGCGCCAGCAGCTTCGGACAGAACACTGAAGCTTTCTTT,CASSFGQNTEAFF
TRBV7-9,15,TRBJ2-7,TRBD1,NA,TGTGCCAGCAGCCTCACCGGGACAGGGTCCTACGAGCAGTACTTC,CASSLTGTGSYEQYF
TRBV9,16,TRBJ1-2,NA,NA,TGTGCCAGCAGCGAAGACTCAGGGGTCGACGGCTATGGCTACACCTTC,CASSEDSGVDGYGYTF
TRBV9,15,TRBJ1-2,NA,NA,TGTGCCAGCAGCCCACAAATACAGGGCAACTATGGCTACACCTTC,CASSPQIQGNYGYTF
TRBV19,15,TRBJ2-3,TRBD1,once,TGTGCCAGTACCCGCGGGACAGGGTTTGTAGATACGCAGTATTTT,CASTRGTGFVDTQYF
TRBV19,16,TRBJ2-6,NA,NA,TGTGCCAGTAGTATAGTAGGAGGGACTGGGGCCAACGTCCTGACTTTC,CASSIVGGTGANVLTF
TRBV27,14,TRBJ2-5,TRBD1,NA,TGTGCCAGCAGTCCTGGACAGGGGAGGAAGACCCAGTACTTC,CASSPGQGRKTQYF
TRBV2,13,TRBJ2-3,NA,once,TGTGCCAGCCTTAGACTGTTCACAGATACGCAGTATTTT,CASLRLFTDTQYF
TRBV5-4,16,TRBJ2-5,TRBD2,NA,TGTGCCAGCAGCTTGGAGGGCCGCGGGGGGGCAGAGACCCAGTACTTC,CASSLEGRGGAETQYF
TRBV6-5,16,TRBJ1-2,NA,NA,TGTGCCAGCAGTTACTCGACGGGGGGCAATAAGTATGGCTACACCTTC,CASSYSTGGNKYGYTF
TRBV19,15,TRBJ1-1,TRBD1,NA,TGTGCCAGTAGTCACAGGGGCTGGAGAAACACTGAAGCTTTCTTT,CASSHRGWRNTEAFF
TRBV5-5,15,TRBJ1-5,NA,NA,TGTGCCAGCAGTTCTCTCACTCAAAGCAATCAGCCCCAGCATTTT,CASSSLTQSNQPQHF
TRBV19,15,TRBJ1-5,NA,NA,TGTGCCAGTAGTATGAGTTCAGGTAGCAATCAGCCCCAGCATTTT,CASSMSSGSNQPQHF